This T cell receptor beta chain was retrieved from a study of blood T cell repertoires in COVID-19. V trimming: 6 bases; J trimming: 6 bases; junction bases outside the gene matches: 7. The CDR3 contains 15 residues. Germline values: CDR1 LNHDA, CDR2 SQIVND (reference sequence). Method: immunoSEQ multiplex PCR; TCRdb's copy keeps in-frame clones and lacks some. The profile shows roughly 87,000 clones, 70% to 90% of them singletons. The chain is built from TRBV19 and TRBJ2-2, with 10 bases fitting TRBD1. The sequence was obtained from a man aged 55 to 70 with acute or convalescent COVID-19. Sequencing used peripheral blood. The CDR3 reads CASRMTGGLAGELFF. Written as DNA, the CDR3 is TGTGCCAGTAGGATGACAGGGGGCTTGGCCGGGGAGCTGTTTTTT.